This entry is about one T cell receptor (beta chain). This sample was taken from a study of patients and donors after allogeneic stem cell transplantation. TCRdb re-called the RT-PCR reads with MiXCR, one entry per CDR3 protein. In the table there are approximately 29,000 distinct CDR3 sequences, 35% to 40% of which are singletons. In germline, CDR1 is DFQATT, CDR2 SNEGSKA (reference sequence). The CDR3 extends over 14 amino acids. The V end lost 6 bases, the J end lost 2 bases, and 15 bases lay between the germline ends. The rearrangement joins TRBV20-1 to TRBJ2-3; TRBD1 or TRBD2 may be the D gene (5 bases each). The sequenced material came from blood, either unsorted or a sorted T cell fraction (not recorded which). The clonotype comes from a human donor who was either an allogeneic HSCT recipient or a stem cell or donor lymphocyte infusion donor (not recorded which). It is not recorded whose cells these are; they may come from a transplant donor. Written as DNA, the CDR3 is TGCAGTGCCCGGACTCAAGGGACCACAGATACGCAGTATTTT. This encodes CSARTQGTTDTQYF.